The present TCR beta chain was sequenced within a study of tumor-infiltrating lymphocytes in primary liver carcinoma. Study-level information: Tumor staging was T1-T3 N0M0; sizes spanned roughly 4 to 11 cm across.

It was from 20-30 mg of unsorted bulk tissue that RNA and DNA were co-extracted. Every single tumor sample held over 90% viable tumor cells. As concerns this clonotype: A read error is likely, as this CDR3 ends without the conserved phenylalanine or tryptophan.

Germline-derived CDR1 and CDR2 are MDHEN and SYDVKM. Germline trimming cut 8 bases from V and 4 bases from J; bases unmatched to any gene: 2. The CDR3 is made up of 12 amino acids. Starting from about 0.5 ug of total RNA, TCR beta cDNA was produced with a primer in the constant region. Amplification in three nested multiplex PCR rounds with slightly modified ARM-PCR gave rise to TCR beta libraries. TRBV1-TRBV30 forward primers paired with a C-beta reverse primer were used in the first two PCR rounds, which ran approximately 10 cycles each. A single record per CDR3 protein comes from TCRdb applying MiXCR to the multiplex PCR reads. This table holds about 48,000 distinct CDR3 sequences, about 70% found once.

The sequence derives from a middle-aged man with primary liver carcinoma and hepatitis B virus infection. V is TRBV28 and J is TRBJ2-7, with 10 positions matching TRBD2. The sample taken for sequencing was liver tumor tissue from sampling region 3. Subset given: tumor region T3, left-lateral pole. In DNA form, the CDR3 reads TGTGCCAGCGATAGCGGGAGGTACGAGCAGTACATC. This encodes CASDSGRYEQYI.